These T cell receptor beta chains were read from a single sample in a study of T cell responses to AZD1222 COVID-19 vaccine. Assay: immunoSEQ multiplex PCR; the TCRdb copy retains only in-frame clones and omits some. The data contain 95,000 to 100,000 clones, approximately 84% of them singletons. Sequences were derived from peripheral blood, sampled on day 0 of AZD1222 vaccination. Every receptor here comes from an adult in good health. The CDR3 runs from the conserved cysteine through the conserved F or W. A D gene is named only where the DNA matches it firmly. The size of a clone is reported for some rows only, either as once, few or many, or as a class for expanded clones.

V gene,clone size,D gene,J gene,CDR3 DNA,CDR3 protein
TRBV6-5,-,-,TRBJ2-7,TGTGCCAGCAGCGACGCCTCGGAAGGTTACGAGCAGTACTTC,CASSDASEGYEQYF
TRBV6-5,-,-,TRBJ1-2,TGTGCCAGCAGTAGTGGACAGTTATATGGCTACACCTTC,CASSSGQLYGYTF
TRBV21-1,once,-,TRBJ1-1,TGTGCCAGCAGCAAAGCTAGGGGGGGCACTGAAGCTTTCTTT,CASSKARGGTEAFF
TRBV4-1,-,-,TRBJ2-1,TGCGCCAGCAGCCAAGGCTATGAGCAGTTCTTC,CASSQGYEQFF
TRBV7-9,-,-,TRBJ2-7,TGTGCCAGCAGCCAACTATACGAGCAGTACTTC,CASSQLYEQYF
TRBV5-1,once,TRBD1,TRBJ2-7,TGCGCCAGCAGCTCCCTGACAGGGGACACCTACGAGCAGTACTTC,CASSSLTGDTYEQYF
TRBV18,-,-,TRBJ1-2,TGTGCCAGCTCACCACCGTCGGTGGTTGATGGCTACACCTTC,CASSPPSVVDGYTF
TRBV19,-,-,TRBJ1-4,TGTGCCAGTAGTACCTCGACGGCGTCTAATGAAAAACTGTTTTTT,CASSTSTASNEKLFF
TRBV5-1,-,-,TRBJ2-1,TGCGCCAGCAGCTTGGGACGGAACAATGAGCAGTTCTTC,CASSLGRNNEQFF
TRBV19,once,TRBD1,TRBJ1-2,TGTGCCAGTAGTATAGGGGGACAGGGGGATATGAGTCATGGCTACACCTTC,CASSIGGQGDMSHGYTF
TRBV3-1/TRBV3-2,-,TRBD1,TRBJ1-1,TGTGCCAGCAGTTTTGGGACAGGGTTGGCTGAAGCTTTCTTT,CASSFGTGLAEAFF
TRBV6-4,-,TRBD1,TRBJ2-3,TGTGCCAGCAGTGCTCCGGGACAGGGTGCAGATACGCAGTATTTT,CASSAPGQGADTQYF
TRBV27,few,-,TRBJ1-3,TGTGCCAGTTGGGACCGGAGCTCTGGAAACACCATATATTTT,CASWDRSSGNTIYF
TRBV9,-,-,TRBJ2-1,TGTGCCAGCAGCGTCCGGGACGGGAGCTCCTACAATGAGCAGTTCTTC,CASSVRDGSSYNEQFF
TRBV5-1,few,TRBD2,TRBJ2-7,TGCGCCAGCAGCTTGGCTCCGGGAGGGCCCTACGAGCAGTACTTC,CASSLAPGGPYEQYF
TRBV7-9,-,-,TRBJ2-5,TGTGCCAGCAGCAGCGTCGGAGCTAACCAAGAGACCCAGTACTTC,CASSSVGANQETQYF
TRBV7-8,-,-,TRBJ1-3,TGTGCCAGCAGCTTAGTAGGGGGGCTCGTTTCTGGAAACACCATATATTTT,CASSLVGGLVSGNTIYF
TRBV15,-,TRBD1,TRBJ1-1,TGTGCCACCAGCAGAGAGAGGGACAGATGGACTGAAGCTTTCTTT,CATSRERDRWTEAFF
TRBV7-2,-,TRBD2,TRBJ2-1,TGTGCCAGCAGCTTAGGGACTAGCGGGAGAAATCATGAGCAGTTCTTC,CASSLGTSGRNHEQFF
TRBV11-2,-,TRBD1,TRBJ2-7,TGTGCCAGCAGCTCCGGACAGGGGGGGGCCTACGAGCAGTACTTC,CASSSGQGGAYEQYF
TRBV28,-,TRBD2,TRBJ2-1,TGTGCCAGCAGTTTTAGGCGGGAGGGCAATGAGCAGTTCTTC,CASSFRREGNEQFF
TRBV5-4,-,TRBD2,TRBJ2-3,TGTGCCAGCAGCTTGACTAGCGGGAGTACAGATACGCAGTATTTT,CASSLTSGSTDTQYF
TRBV4-1,-,-,TRBJ1-3,TGCGCCAGCAGCCAAGTGGGGACCAGCTCTGGAAACACCATATATTTT,CASSQVGTSSGNTIYF
TRBV10-2,-,-,TRBJ1-4,TGCGCCAGTCGGGACGGGGGTAATGAAAAACTGTTTTTT,CASRDGGNEKLFF
TRBV29-1,-,-,TRBJ1-1,TGCAGCGTTGCACGATGGGTTGGGGGTTACACTGAAGCTTTCTTT,CSVARWVGGYTEAFF
TRBV5-1,-,-,TRBJ1-1,TGCGCCAGCACCCGTGGGACCTCCTCGGAAAAAGCTTTCTTT,CASTRGTSSEKAFF
TRBV5-1,-,TRBD2,TRBJ2-1,TGCGCCAGCAGCGGTAGCGGGAGCGGCCCATTCAGGGAGCAGTTCTTC,CASSGSGSGPFREQFF
TRBV29-1,once,TRBD2,TRBJ2-7,TGCAGCGTTGAAGACGGGGGACTAGCGGGGTACGAGCAGTACTTC,CSVEDGGLAGYEQYF
TRBV7-2,-,TRBD1,TRBJ1-6,TGTGCCAGCAGCCGGGACAGGGGGCATAATTCACCCCTCCACTTT,CASSRDRGHNSPLHF
TRBV30,-,-,TRBJ2-7,TGTGCCCGGAGCGAGGAGGGGGTTCACTACGAGCAGTACTTC,CARSEEGVHYEQYF
TRBV11-3,-,-,TRBJ1-4,TGTGCCAGCAGCCGGTCAACTAATGAAAAACTGTTTTTT,CASSRSTNEKLFF
TRBV7-8,-,-,TRBJ2-5,TGTGCCAGCAGCCGCATGACAGGTCCGGAGACCCAGTACTTC,CASSRMTGPETQYF
TRBV3-1/TRBV3-2,-,TRBD1,TRBJ2-7,TGTGCCAGCAGCTGGAGTGGCTACAGGGGTAACCACGAGCAGTACTTC,CASSWSGYRGNHEQYF
TRBV3-1/TRBV3-2,-,-,TRBJ2-2,TGTGCCAGCAGCCAAGATTTGTCCTTGATAAATCTAGGGGAGCTGTTTTTT,CASSQDLSLINLGELFF
TRBV19,-,-,TRBJ1-2,TGTGCCAGTAGGTCGCGACAGGACCTGGACTATGGCTACACCTTC,CASRSRQDLDYGYTF
TRBV18,-,-,TRBJ1-4,TGTGCCAGCTCATGGACAGAAGAAAAACTGTTTTTT,CASSWTEEKLFF
TRBV6-2/TRBV6-3,-,-,TRBJ1-1,TGTGCCAGCAGTTTGTCTACGAAGAGTATGAACACTGAAGCTTTCTTT,CASSLSTKSMNTEAFF
TRBV7-2,-,TRBD2,TRBJ2-5,TGTGCCAGCAGCTACAGCGGGAGCGGAGAGACCCAGTACTTC,CASSYSGSGETQYF
TRBV6-4,-,TRBD2,TRBJ2-7,TGTGCCAGCAGTGAACTAGCGGGAGCGAGCTCCTACGAGCAGTACTTC,CASSELAGASSYEQYF
TRBV7-6,few,-,TRBJ2-7,TGTGCCAGCAGCCCCGAGAGCGGAGCCTCCTACGAGCAGTACTTC,CASSPESGASYEQYF
TRBV30,-,TRBD1,TRBJ2-5,TGTGCCTGGAGTGTAGTGGACAGGTTGTACTTC,CAWSVVDRLYF
TRBV30,-,-,TRBJ2-6,TGTGCCTGGCGGGCGGCCGCCGCATCCGTCCTGACTTTC,CAWRAAAASVLTF
TRBV19,-,-,TRBJ2-5,TGTGCCAGTAGTTTTGGTGGGGAAGAGACCCAGTACTTC,CASSFGGEETQYF
TRBV3-1/TRBV3-2,-,-,TRBJ1-1,TGTGCCAGCAGCCCCTCGGGCAGGGAGGTGGGGATGAACACTGAAGCTTTCTTT,CASSPSGREVGMNTEAFF
TRBV19,-,TRBD1,TRBJ2-7,TGTGCCAGTAGTATCCCGGGACAGGGTTACGAGCAGTACTTC,CASSIPGQGYEQYF
TRBV7-9,few,-,TRBJ1-5,TGTGCCAGCAGCCACGGGATACAGGTGGGTCAGCCCCAGCATTTT,CASSHGIQVGQPQHF
TRBV5-4,-,-,TRBJ2-2,TGTGCCAGCAGCCAACTACCGAACACCGGGGAGCTGTTTTTT,CASSQLPNTGELFF
TRBV10-3,few,-,TRBJ2-7,TGTGCCATCACGGACATTAACTCCTACGAGCAGTACTTC,CAITDINSYEQYF
TRBV9,-,-,TRBJ2-5,TGTGCCAGCAGCGTAGATCCGGGGACTCAAGAGACCCAGTACTTC,CASSVDPGTQETQYF
TRBV4-1,-,-,TRBJ2-2,TGCGCCAGCAGACAAACTAGTTATCTTCCCGGGGAGCTGTTTTTT,CASRQTSYLPGELFF